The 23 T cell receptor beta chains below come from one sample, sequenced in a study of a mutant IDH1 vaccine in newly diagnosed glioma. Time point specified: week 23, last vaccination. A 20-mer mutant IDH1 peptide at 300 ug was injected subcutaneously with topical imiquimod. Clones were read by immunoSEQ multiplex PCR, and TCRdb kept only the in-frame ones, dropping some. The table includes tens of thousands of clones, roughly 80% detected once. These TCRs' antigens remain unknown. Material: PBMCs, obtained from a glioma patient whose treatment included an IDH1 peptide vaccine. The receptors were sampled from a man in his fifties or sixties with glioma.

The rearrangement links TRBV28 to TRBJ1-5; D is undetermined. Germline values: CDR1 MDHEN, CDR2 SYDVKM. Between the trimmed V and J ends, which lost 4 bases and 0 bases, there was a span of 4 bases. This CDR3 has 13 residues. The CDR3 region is CASSSLSNQPQHF. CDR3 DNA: TGTGCCAGCAGTTCTCTTAGCAATCAGCCCCAGCATTTT.

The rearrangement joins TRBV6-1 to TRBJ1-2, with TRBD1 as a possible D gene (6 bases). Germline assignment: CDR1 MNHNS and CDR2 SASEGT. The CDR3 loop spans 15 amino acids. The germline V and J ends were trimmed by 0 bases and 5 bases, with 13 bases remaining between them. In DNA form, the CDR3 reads TGTGCCAGCAGTGAAGCTACCCTAACAGGGTATGGCTACACCTTC. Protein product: CASSEATLTGYGYTF.

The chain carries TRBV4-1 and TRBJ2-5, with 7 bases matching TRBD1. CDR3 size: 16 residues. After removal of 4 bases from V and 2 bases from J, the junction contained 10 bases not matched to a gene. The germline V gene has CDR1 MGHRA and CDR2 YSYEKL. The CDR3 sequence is CASSPGPGQTQETQYF. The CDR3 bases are TGCGCCAGCAGCCCGGGCCCGGGACAGACACAAGAGACCCAGTACTTC.

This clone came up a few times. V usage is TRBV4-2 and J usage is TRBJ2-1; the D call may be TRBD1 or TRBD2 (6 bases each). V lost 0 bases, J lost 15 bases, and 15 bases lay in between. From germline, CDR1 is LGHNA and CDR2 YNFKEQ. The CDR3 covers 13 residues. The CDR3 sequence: CASSQDRGDSWFF. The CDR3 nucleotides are TGTGCCAGCAGCCAAGATAGGGGGGACTCTTGGTTCTTC.

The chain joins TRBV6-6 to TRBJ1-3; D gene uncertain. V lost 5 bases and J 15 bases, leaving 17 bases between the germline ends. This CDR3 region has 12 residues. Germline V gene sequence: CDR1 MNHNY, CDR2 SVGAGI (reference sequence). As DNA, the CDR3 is TGTGCCAGCAGTGGATCCCTGACCTTGGGATATTTT. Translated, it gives CASSGSLTLGYF.

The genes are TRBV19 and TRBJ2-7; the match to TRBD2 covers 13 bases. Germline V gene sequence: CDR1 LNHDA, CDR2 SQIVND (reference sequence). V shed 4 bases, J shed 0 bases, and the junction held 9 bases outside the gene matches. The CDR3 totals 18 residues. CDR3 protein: CASSTIARTSGGSYEQYF. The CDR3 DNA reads TGTGCCAGTAGTACCATCGCCCGGACTAGCGGGGGCTCCTACGAGCAGTACTTC.

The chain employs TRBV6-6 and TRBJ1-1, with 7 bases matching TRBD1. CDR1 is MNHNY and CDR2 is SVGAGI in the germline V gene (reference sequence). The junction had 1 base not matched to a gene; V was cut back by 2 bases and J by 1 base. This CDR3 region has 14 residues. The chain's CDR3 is CASSYAGGNTEAFF. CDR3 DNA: TGTGCCAGCAGTTACGCAGGGGGGAACACTGAAGCTTTCTTT.

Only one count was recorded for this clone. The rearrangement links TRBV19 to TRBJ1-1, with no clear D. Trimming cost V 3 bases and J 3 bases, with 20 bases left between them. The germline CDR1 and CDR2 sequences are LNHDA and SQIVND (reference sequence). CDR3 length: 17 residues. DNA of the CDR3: TGTGCCAGTAGTATTCGAGTGGGGTTGAGAGGTGACACTGAAGCTTTCTTT. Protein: CASSIRVGLRGDTEAFF.

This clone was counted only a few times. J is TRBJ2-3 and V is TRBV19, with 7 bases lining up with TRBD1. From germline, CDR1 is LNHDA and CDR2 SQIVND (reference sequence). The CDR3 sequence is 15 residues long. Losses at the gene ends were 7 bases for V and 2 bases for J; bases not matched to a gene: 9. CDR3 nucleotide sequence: TGTGCCAGTATTCCGACAGGGTGGGCCACAGATACGCAGTATTTT. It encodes CASIPTGWATDTQYF.

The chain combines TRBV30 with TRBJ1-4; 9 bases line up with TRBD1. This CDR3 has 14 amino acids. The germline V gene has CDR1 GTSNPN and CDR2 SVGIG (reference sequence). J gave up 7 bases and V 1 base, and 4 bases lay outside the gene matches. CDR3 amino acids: CAWSAGTGLEKLFF. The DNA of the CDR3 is TGTGCCTGGAGTGCCGGGACAGGGCTTGAAAAACTGTTTTTT.

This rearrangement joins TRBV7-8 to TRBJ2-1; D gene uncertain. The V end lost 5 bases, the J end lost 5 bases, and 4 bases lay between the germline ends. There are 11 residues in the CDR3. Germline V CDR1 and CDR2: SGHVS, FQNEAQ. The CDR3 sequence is CASSLNNEQFF. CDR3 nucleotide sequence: TGTGCCAGCAGCCTCAACAATGAGCAGTTCTTC.

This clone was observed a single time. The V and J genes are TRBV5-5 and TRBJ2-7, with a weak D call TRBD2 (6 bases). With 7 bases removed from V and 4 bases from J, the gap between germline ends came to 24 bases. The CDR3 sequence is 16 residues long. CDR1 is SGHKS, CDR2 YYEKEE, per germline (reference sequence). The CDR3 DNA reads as TGTGCCAGCGAAGGGGACTTTTTCCTTTCCGGGTACGAGCAGTACTTC. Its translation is CASEGDFFLSGYEQYF.

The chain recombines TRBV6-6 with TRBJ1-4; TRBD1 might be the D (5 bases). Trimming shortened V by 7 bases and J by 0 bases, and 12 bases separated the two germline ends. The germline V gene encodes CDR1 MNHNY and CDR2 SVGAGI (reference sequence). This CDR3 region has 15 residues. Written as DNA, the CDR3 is TGTGCCAGCAATCGAAGGGGTGCAACTAATGAAAAACTGTTTTTT. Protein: CASNRRGATNEKLFF.

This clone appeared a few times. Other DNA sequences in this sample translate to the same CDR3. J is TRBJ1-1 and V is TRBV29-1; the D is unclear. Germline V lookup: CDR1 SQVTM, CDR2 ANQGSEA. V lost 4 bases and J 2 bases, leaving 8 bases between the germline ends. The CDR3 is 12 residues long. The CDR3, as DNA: TGCAGCGTTGTAGGCGGAAACACTGAAGCTTTCTTT. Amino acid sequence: CSVVGGNTEAFF.

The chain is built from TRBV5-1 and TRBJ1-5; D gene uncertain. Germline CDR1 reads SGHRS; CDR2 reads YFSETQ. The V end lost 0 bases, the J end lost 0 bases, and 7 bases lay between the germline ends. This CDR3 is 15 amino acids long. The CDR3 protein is CASSLGGYSNQPQHF. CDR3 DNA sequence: TGCGCCAGCAGCTTGGGAGGTTATAGCAATCAGCCCCAGCATTTT. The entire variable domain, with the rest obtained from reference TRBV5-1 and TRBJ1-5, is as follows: KAGVTQTPRYLIKTRGQQVTLSCSPISGHRSVSWYQQTPGQGLQFLFEYFSETQRNKGNFPGRFSGRQFSNSRSEMNVSTLELGDSALYLCASSLGGYSNQPQHFGDGTRLSIL.

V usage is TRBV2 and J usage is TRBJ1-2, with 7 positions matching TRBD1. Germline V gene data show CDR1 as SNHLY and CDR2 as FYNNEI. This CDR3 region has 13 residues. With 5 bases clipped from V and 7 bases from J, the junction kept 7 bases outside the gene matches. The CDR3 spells CASSLRTGSGYTF. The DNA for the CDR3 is TGTGCCAGCAGTCTCCGGACAGGTTCTGGCTACACCTTC.

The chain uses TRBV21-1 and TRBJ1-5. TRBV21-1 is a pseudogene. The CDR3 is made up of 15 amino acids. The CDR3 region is CASNGGRPCKWPQHF. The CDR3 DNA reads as TGTGCCAGCAACGGAGGACGGCCTTGTAAGTGGCCCCAGCATTTT.

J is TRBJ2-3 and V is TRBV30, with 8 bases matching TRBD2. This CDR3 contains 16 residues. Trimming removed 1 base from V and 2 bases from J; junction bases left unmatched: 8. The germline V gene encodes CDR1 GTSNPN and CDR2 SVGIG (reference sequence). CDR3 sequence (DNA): TGTGCCTGGAGTGCGGGGGGGCTCCCTCTCACAGATACGCAGTATTTT. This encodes CAWSAGGLPLTDTQYF.

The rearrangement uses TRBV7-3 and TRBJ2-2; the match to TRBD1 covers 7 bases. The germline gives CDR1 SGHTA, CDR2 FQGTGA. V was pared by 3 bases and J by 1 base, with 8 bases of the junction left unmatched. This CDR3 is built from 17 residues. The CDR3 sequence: CASSFRPGQLNTGELFF. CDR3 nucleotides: TGTGCCAGCAGCTTCAGGCCGGGACAGTTGAACACCGGGGAGCTGTTTTTT.

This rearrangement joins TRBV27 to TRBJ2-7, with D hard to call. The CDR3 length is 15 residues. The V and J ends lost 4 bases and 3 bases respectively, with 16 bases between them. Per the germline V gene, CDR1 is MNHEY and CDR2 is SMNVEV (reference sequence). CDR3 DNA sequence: TGTGCCAGCAGTTCCCGGGCCTCTCTTTTCTACGAGCAGTACTTC. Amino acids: CASSSRASLFYEQYF.

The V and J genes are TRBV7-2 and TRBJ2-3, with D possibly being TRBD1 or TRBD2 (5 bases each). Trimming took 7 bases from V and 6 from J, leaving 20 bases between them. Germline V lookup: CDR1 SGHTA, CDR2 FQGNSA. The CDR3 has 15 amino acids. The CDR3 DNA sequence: TGTGCCAGCACCACTGGGGCTAGCCGCCGGGATACGCAGTATTTT. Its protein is CASTTGASRRDTQYF.

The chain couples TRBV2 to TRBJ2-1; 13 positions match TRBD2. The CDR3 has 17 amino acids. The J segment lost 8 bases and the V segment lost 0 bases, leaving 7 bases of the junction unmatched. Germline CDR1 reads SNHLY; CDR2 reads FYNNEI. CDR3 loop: CASSEAPGLAGIDEQFF. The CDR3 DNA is TGTGCCAGCAGTGAAGCGCCGGGACTAGCGGGGATCGATGAGCAGTTCTTC.

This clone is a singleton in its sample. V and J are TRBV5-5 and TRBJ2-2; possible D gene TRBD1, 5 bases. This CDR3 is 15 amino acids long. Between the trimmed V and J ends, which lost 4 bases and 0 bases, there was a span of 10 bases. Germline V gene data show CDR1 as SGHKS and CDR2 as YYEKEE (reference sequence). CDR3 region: CASSLDSANTGELFF. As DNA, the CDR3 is TGTGCCAGCAGCCTTGACAGCGCGAACACCGGGGAGCTGTTTTTT.